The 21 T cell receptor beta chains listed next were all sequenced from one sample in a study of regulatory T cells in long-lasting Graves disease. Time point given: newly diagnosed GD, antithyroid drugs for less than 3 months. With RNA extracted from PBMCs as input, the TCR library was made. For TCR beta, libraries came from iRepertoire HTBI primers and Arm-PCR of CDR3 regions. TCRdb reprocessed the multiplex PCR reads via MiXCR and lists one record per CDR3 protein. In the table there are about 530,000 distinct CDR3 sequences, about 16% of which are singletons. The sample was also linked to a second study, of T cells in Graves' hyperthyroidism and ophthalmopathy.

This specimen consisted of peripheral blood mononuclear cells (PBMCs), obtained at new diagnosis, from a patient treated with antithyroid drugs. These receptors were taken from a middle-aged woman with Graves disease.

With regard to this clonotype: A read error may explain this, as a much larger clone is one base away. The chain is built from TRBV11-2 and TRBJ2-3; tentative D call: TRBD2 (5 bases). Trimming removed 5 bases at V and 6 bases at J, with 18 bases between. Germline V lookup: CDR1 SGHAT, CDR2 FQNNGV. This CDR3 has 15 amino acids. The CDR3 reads CASSPAESSGDTQYF. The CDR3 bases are TGTGCCAGCAGCCCGGCGGAATCTTCGGGGGATACGCAGTATTTT.

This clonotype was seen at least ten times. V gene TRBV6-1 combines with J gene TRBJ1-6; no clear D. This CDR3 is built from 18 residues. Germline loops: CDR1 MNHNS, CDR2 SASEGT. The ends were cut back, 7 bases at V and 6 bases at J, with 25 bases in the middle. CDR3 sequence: CASKDVRTLDSGNSPLHF. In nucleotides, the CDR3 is TGTGCCAGCAAAGACGTTAGGACTTTAGATTCGGGTAATTCACCCCTCCACTTT.

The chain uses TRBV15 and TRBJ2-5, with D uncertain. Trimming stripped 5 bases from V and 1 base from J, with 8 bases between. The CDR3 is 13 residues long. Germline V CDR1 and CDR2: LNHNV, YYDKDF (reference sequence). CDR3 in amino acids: CATSAGPQETQYF. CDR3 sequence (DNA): TGTGCCACCAGCGCCGGACCCCAAGAGACCCAGTACTTC.

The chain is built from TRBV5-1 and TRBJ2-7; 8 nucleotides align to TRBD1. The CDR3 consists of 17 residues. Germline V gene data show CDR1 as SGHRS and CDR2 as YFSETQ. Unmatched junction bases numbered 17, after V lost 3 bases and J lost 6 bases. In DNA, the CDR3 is TGCGCCAGCAGCTCAGTCCCCGGGGCCACAGGGGGTACCGAGCAGTACTTC. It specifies CASSSVPGATGGTEQYF.

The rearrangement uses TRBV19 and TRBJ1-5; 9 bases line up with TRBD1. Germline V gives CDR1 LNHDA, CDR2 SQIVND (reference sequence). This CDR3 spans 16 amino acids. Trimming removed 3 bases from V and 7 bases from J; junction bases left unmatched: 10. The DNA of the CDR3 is TGTGCCAGTAGTATTCCCCGGGACAGGGTCGGACAGCCCCAGCATTTT. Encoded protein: CASSIPRDRVGQPQHF.

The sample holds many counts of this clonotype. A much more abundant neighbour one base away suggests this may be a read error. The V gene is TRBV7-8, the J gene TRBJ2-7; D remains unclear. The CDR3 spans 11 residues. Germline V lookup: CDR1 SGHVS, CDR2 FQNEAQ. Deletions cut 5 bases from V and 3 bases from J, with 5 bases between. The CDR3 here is CASSAFYEQYF. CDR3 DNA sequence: TGTGCCAGCAGCGCCTTCTACGAGCAGTACTTC.

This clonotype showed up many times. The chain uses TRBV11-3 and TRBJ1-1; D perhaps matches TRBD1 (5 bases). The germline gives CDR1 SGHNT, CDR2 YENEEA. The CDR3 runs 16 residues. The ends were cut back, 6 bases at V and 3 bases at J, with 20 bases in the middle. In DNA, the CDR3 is TGTGCCAGCAGAGATGGACGGGGGGTGGAAGACACTGAAGCTTTCTTT. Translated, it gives CASRDGRGVEDTEAFF.

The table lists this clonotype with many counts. CDR3 sequence (DNA): TGCGCCAGCAGCCAAGACAGGGGGCGCAGCCACGAGCAGTACTTC. Translated: CASSQDRGRSHEQYF. The chain couples TRBV4-1 to TRBJ2-7, with TRBD1 matching over 8 bases. V trimming: 0 bases; J trimming: 5 bases; junction bases outside the gene matches: 6. This CDR3 is 15 amino acids long. Germline-derived CDR1 and CDR2 are MGHRA and YSYEKL.

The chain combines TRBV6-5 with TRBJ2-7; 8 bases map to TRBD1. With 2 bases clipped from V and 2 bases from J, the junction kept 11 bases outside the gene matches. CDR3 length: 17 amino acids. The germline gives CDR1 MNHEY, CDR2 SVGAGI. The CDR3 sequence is CASSYDQGASATYEQYF. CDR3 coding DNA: TGTGCCAGCAGTTACGACCAGGGGGCTTCGGCAACCTACGAGCAGTACTTC.

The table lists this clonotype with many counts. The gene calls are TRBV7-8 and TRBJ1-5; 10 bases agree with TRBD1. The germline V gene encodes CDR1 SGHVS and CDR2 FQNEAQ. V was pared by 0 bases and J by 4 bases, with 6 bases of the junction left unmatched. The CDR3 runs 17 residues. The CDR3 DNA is TGTGCCAGCAGCTTAGCAGTTGGACAGGGGGTAAATCAGCCCCAGCATTTT. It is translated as CASSLAVGQGVNQPQHF.

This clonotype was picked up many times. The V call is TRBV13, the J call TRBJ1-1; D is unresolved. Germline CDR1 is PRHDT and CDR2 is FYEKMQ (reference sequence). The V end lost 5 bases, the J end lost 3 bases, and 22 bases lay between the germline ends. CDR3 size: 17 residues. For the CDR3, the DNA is TGTGCCAGCAGCACAAGGACCCCGGGCAAAAGGGACACTGAAGCTTTCTTT. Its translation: CASSTRTPGKRDTEAFF. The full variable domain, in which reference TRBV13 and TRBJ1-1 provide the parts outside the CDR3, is AAGVIQSPRHLIKEKRETATLKCYPIPRHDTVYWYQQGPGQDPQFLISFYEKMQSDKGSIPDRFSAQQFSDYHSELNMSSLELGDSALYFCASSTRTPGKRDTEAFFGQGTRLTVV.

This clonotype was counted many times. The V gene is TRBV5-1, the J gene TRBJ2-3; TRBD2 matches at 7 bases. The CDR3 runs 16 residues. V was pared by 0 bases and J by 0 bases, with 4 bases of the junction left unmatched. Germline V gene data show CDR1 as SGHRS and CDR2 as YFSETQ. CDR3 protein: CASSLGAGTSTDTQYF. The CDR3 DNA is TGCGCCAGCAGCTTGGGAGCGGGAACTAGCACAGATACGCAGTATTTT.

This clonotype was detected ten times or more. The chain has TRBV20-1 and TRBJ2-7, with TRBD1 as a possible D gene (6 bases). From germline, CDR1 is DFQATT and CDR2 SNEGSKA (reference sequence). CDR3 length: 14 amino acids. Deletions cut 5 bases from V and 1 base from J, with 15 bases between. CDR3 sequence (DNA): TGCAGTGCTCGGGATCAACAGGGATCCTACGAGCAGTACTTC. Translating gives CSARDQQGSYEQYF.

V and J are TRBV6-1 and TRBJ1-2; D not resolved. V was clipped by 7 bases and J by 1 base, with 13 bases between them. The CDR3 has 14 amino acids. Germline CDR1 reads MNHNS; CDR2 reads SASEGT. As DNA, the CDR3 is TGTGCCAGCACGAAGGAGCGGAGTAACTATGGCTACACCTTC. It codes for CASTKERSNYGYTF.

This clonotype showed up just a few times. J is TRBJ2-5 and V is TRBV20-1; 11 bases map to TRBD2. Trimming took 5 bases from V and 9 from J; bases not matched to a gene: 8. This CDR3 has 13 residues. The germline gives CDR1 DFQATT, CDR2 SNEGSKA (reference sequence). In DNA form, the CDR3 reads TGCAGTGCTCAGACTAGCGGGGTCGGGGCCCAGTACTTC. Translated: CSAQTSGVGAQYF.

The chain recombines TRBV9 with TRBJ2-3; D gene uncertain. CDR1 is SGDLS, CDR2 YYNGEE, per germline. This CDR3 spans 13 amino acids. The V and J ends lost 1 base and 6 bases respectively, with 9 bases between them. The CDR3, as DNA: TGTGCCAGCAGCGTACTAGGGCGGGATACGCAGTATTTT. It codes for CASSVLGRDTQYF.

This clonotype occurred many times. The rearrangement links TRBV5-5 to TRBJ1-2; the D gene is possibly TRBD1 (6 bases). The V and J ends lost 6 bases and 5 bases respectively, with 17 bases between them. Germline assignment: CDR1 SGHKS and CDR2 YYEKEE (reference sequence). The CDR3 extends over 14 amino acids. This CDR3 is CASTALQGVYGYTF. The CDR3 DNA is TGTGCCAGCACAGCCCTACAGGGAGTATATGGCTACACCTTC. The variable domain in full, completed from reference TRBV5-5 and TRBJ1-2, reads DAGVTQSPTHLIKTRGQQVTLRCSPISGHKSVSWYQQVLGQGPQFIFQYYEKEERGRGNFPDRFSARQFPNYSSELNVNALLLGDSALYLCASTALQGVYGYTFGSGTRLTVV.

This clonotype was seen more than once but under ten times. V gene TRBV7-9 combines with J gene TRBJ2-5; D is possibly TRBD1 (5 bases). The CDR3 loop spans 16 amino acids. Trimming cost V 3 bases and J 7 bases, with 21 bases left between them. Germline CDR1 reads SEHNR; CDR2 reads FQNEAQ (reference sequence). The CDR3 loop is CASSLADSQGMGTQYF. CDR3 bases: TGTGCCAGCAGCTTGGCGGATTCTCAGGGAATGGGGACCCAGTACTTC.

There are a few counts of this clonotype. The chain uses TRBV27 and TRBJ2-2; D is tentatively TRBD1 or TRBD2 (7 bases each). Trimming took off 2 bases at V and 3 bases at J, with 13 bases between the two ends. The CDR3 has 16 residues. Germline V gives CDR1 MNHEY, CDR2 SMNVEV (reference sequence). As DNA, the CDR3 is TGTGCCAGCAGTTTAGGGAGGGGGCTCCACACCGGGGAGCTGTTTTTT. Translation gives CASSLGRGLHTGELFF.

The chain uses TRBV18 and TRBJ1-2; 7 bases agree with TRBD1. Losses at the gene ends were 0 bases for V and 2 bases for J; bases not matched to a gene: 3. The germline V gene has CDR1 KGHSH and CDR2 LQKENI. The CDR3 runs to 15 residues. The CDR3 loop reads CASSPPSGGNYGYTF. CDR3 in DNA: TGTGCCAGCTCACCACCATCAGGGGGAAACTATGGCTACACCTTC. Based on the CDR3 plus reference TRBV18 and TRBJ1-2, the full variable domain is NAGVMQNPRHLVRRRGQEARLRCSPMKGHSHVYWYRQLPEEGLKFMVYLQKENIIDESGMPKERFSAEFPKEGPSILRIQQVVRGDSAAYFCASSPPSGGNYGYTFGSGTRLTVV.

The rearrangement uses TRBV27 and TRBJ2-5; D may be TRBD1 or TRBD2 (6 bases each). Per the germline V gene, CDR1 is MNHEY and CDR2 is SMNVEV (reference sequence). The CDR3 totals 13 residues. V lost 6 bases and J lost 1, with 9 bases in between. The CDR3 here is CASRGGPQETQYF. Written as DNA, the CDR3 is TGTGCCAGCAGGGGGGGCCCCCAAGAGACCCAGTACTTC.